Following are 27 T cell receptor beta chains from one sample sequenced in a study of blood T cells in healthy people across ages. PCR was performed a second time for roughly 7 to 11 cycles using a sample-barcoded 5' primer and a J-beta primer mix. Via MiXCR, TCRdb re-called the 5' RACE reads, giving one row per CDR3 protein. The sample has 800,000 to 1,000,000 distinct CDR3 sequences, around 49% seen once; the top ten hold 13%. The material sequenced was blood. The receptors come from a man aged 30 to 39 in good health.

The CDR3 sequence is CASSTPQLGNTNEQYF. The CDR3 DNA reads as TGTGCCAGCAGCACCCCGCAGTTGGGAAACACCAACGAGCAGTACTTC. V is TRBV28 and J is TRBJ2-5, with D unresolved. The end of the DNA aligns better with TRBJ2-7, so the J call may be wrong. This CDR3 is built from 16 residues. Germline V gene data show CDR1 as MDHEN and CDR2 as SYDVKM.

The chain employs TRBV7-9 and TRBJ1-2, with D maybe TRBD1 (6 bases). Germline V gives CDR1 SEHNR, CDR2 FQNEAQ (reference sequence). Trimming took 0 bases from V and 4 from J, leaving 15 bases between them. The CDR3 extends over 16 amino acids. CDR3: CASSLAGQGSPYGYTF. As DNA, the CDR3 is TGTGCCAGCAGCTTAGCGGGGCAGGGGTCCCCCTATGGCTACACCTTC.

The sample holds a few counts of this clonotype. This chain connects TRBV20-1 to TRBJ1-2, with D hard to call. CDR1 is DFQATT, CDR2 SNEGSKA, per germline (reference sequence). Trimming took 5 bases from V and 5 from J, leaving 18 bases between them. This CDR3 comprises 14 residues. The CDR3 loop is CSAPQGGSSYGYTF. CDR3 in DNA: TGCAGTGCTCCACAAGGCGGCTCGTCATATGGCTACACCTTC.

A remark on this clonotype: One junction end does not reproduce the germline sequence, and a read error may be involved. The chain couples TRBV7-2 to TRBJ2-7; tentative D call: TRBD1 (6 bases). From germline, CDR1 is SGHTA and CDR2 FQGNSA. The CDR3 contains 14 residues. In DNA, the CDR3 is TGTGTCAGCAGCTCCGCAGGGGCCTCCTACGAGCAGTACTTC. It encodes CVSSSAGASYEQYF.

V and J are TRBV20-1 and TRBJ1-6; D is uncertain. Germline V gene sequence: CDR1 DFQATT, CDR2 SNEGSKA (reference sequence). With 0 bases removed from V and 7 bases from J, the gap between germline ends came to 10 bases. The CDR3 runs 14 residues. The CDR3 is CSARDRSGNSPLHF. The CDR3, as DNA: TGCAGTGCTAGAGATCGGTCGGGGAATTCACCCCTCCACTTT.

The chain links TRBV3-1 to TRBJ2-5, with D tentatively TRBD1 or TRBD2 (5 bases each). The end of the DNA aligns better with TRBJ2-7, so the J call may be wrong. The CDR3 sequence is 15 residues long. The germline V gene encodes CDR1 LGHDT and CDR2 YNNKEL (reference sequence). As DNA, the CDR3 is TGTGCCAGCAGCTCGAGGGACGCAAATAACTACGAGCAGTACTTC. The encoded protein is CASSSRDANNYEQYF.

The chain is built from TRBV3-1 and TRBJ2-7, with D perhaps assigned TRBD1 or TRBD2 (5 bases each). The end of the DNA aligns better with TRBJ2-4, so the J call may be wrong. This CDR3 contains 13 residues. CDR1 and CDR2 (germline): LGHDT, YNNKEL (reference sequence). CDR3 DNA sequence: TGTGCCAGCAGGACCGTTGGGGGAAACATTCAGTACTTC. Translating it yields CASRTVGGNIQYF.

This chain joins TRBV29-1 and TRBJ2-6, with D unresolved. Trimming shortened V by 1 base and J by 1 base, and 11 bases separated the two germline ends. The germline V gene has CDR1 SQVTM and CDR2 ANQGSEA. The CDR3 extends over 16 amino acids. CDR3 DNA sequence: TGCAGCGTTGAAGCCGGCCCCCCGTCTGGGGCCAACGTCCTGACTTTC. This sequence encodes CSVEAGPPSGANVLTF.

J is TRBJ2-2 and V is TRBV5-1, with D perhaps TRBD1 (5 bases). The V gene lost 4 bases and the J gene lost 7 bases, with 14 bases spanning the gap. The CDR3 consists of 14 residues. Germline assignment: CDR1 SGHRS and CDR2 YFSETQ. The CDR3 DNA is TGCGCCAGCAGCACGCAGGGTAGTGGCGGGGAGCTGTTTTTT. Protein: CASSTQGSGGELFF.

This chain links TRBV20-1 with TRBJ2-3; D is perhaps TRBD1 or TRBD2 (5 bases each). The V end was cut by 1 base, the J end by 2 bases, with 13 bases between. Germline loops: CDR1 DFQATT, CDR2 SNEGSKA (reference sequence). The CDR3 is 15 residues long. This CDR3 reads CSARVRGVATDTQYF. In DNA, the CDR3 is TGCAGTGCTAGAGTACGAGGGGTAGCCACAGATACGCAGTATTTT.

In this sample, this clonotype turned up a few times. The rearrangement links TRBV14 to TRBJ1-2, with a tentative D call TRBD1 (5 bases). The germline V gene has CDR1 SGHDN and CDR2 FVKESK. The V and J ends lost 3 bases and 5 bases respectively, with 16 bases between them. CDR3 length: 15 amino acids. CDR3 sequence: CASSHSMGVLYGYTF. CDR3 sequence (DNA): TGTGCCAGCAGCCATTCAATGGGGGTCCTGTATGGCTACACCTTC.

This clonotype was observed a few times. The V and J genes are TRBV10-3 and TRBJ1-2; D is possibly TRBD1 (5 bases). Germline V CDR1 and CDR2: ENHRY, SYGVKD. Trimming pared 2 bases from V and 4 bases from J, leaving 14 bases between. The CDR3 extends over 15 amino acids. The CDR3 nucleotides are TGTGCCATCAGTGAGGGGACGCAGGCACCCTATGGCTACACCTTC. It translates to CAISEGTQAPYGYTF.

This chain uses TRBV20-1 with TRBJ2-7; D may be TRBD2 (6 bases). The CDR3 covers 13 residues. Germline CDR1 and CDR2: DFQATT and SNEGSKA (reference sequence). Between the trimmed V and J ends, which lost 6 bases and 1 base, there was a span of 13 bases. The CDR3 nucleotides read TGCAGTGCGGAGGGACGACTATCCTACGAGCAGTACTTC. Protein product: CSAEGRLSYEQYF.

This clonotype has only a few counts. The V gene is TRBV20-1, the J gene TRBJ2-7; no clear D gene. Trimming pared 0 bases from V and 7 bases from J, leaving 10 bases between. The CDR3 loop spans 12 amino acids. Per germline, CDR1 DFQATT and CDR2 SNEGSKA (reference sequence). CDR3 coding DNA: TGCAGTGCTAGAGATCCACAGTTTGAGCAGTACTTC. It specifies CSARDPQFEQYF.

This clonotype was seen only a few times. The rearrangement uses TRBV12-3 or TRBV12-4 and TRBJ1-1; D gene ambiguous. Trimming pared 3 bases from V and 1 base from J, leaving 18 bases between. This CDR3 spans 17 amino acids. The CDR3 DNA sequence: TGTGCCAGCAGTTTTGTAAGGGATCTTTTTTCGAACACTGAAGCTTTCTTT. As protein: CASSFVRDLFSNTEAFF.

This clonotype was counted ten times or more. The rearrangement joins TRBV21-1 to TRBJ2-6; the D segment call TRBD1 is taken from the table without a DNA check. TRBV21-1 constitutes a pseudogene. The CDR3 loop spans 19 amino acids. Here the CDR3 DNA reads TGTGCCAGCAGCAAGGACAGGGGGCCCTCGTACTCTGGGGCCAACGTCCTGACTTTC. This translates into CASSKDRGPSYSGANVLTF.

This sequence joins TRBV6-1 and TRBJ2-1; 9 bases match TRBD2. Germline V lookup: CDR1 MNHNS, CDR2 SASEGT. This CDR3 region has 16 residues. J lost 0 bases, V lost 1 base, and 1 base had no gene match. This CDR3 is CASSEEAGGSYNEQFF. The CDR3 coding sequence is TGTGCCAGCAGTGAAGAAGCGGGGGGCTCCTACAATGAGCAGTTCTTC.

The CDR3, as DNA: TGCAGCCCACAGTTCGAAGAGACCCAGTACTTC. Translated: CSPQFEETQYF. The V call is TRBV29-1, the J call TRBJ2-5; D unresolved. With 8 bases removed from V and 3 bases from J, the gap between germline ends came to 10 bases. Germline V gives CDR1 SQVTM, CDR2 ANQGSEA. CDR3 length: 11 amino acids.

The rearrangement joins TRBV21-1 to TRBJ2-5. The J call may be mistaken, given a closer DNA end match to TRBJ2-7. TRBV21-1 is shown as a pseudogene. This CDR3 has 15 amino acids. This chain's CDR3 is CASSKGRQSTYEQYF. The DNA for the CDR3 is TGTGCCAGCAGCAAAGGACGTCAGTCAACCTACGAGCAGTACTTC.

This clonotype was counted only a few times. V gene TRBV5-1 combines with J gene TRBJ1-5; D is unresolved. The germline V gene encodes CDR1 SGHRS and CDR2 YFSETQ. The ends were cut back, 4 bases at V and 5 bases at J, with 10 bases in the middle. The CDR3 extends over 13 amino acids. CDR3 region: CASSLSTDQPQHF. The DNA of the CDR3 is TGCGCCAGCAGCCTGTCGACGGATCAGCCCCAGCATTTT.

CDR3 loop: CSARDAGGVNEQYF. In DNA form, the CDR3 reads TGCAGTGCTAGAGACGCAGGGGGGGTCAATGAGCAGTACTTC. The rearrangement joins TRBV20-1 to TRBJ2-5; D may correspond to TRBD1 or TRBD2 (7 bases each). CDR1 and CDR2 from the germline V gene are DFQATT and SNEGSKA (reference sequence). Between the trimmed V and J ends, which lost 0 bases and 11 bases, there was a span of 19 bases. This CDR3 has 14 amino acids.

This chain links TRBV6-2 or TRBV6-3 with TRBJ2-3, with D possibly being TRBD1 (5 bases). Trimming removed 2 bases at V and 9 bases at J, with 6 bases between. Per germline, CDR1 MNHEY and CDR2 SVGEGT. There are 11 residues in the CDR3. CDR3 region: CASSYKGTQYF. CDR3 in DNA: TGTGCCAGCAGTTACAAGGGGACGCAGTATTTT.

This clonotype was recorded once. The chain recombines TRBV15 with TRBJ1-1; D is unresolved. The CDR3 runs to 14 residues. Deletions cut 0 bases from V and 3 bases from J, with 8 bases between. Germline-derived CDR1 and CDR2 are LNHNV and YYDKDF (reference sequence). DNA for the CDR3: TGTGCCACCAGCAGAGATACTATGGACACTGAAGCTTTCTTT. Its translation: CATSRDTMDTEAFF.

This clonotype was counted between two and nine times. The rearrangement joins TRBV6-5 to TRBJ2-7; 7 nucleotides line up with TRBD1. V trimming: 5 bases; J trimming: 3 bases; junction bases outside the gene matches: 7. CDR3 size: 14 residues. CDR1 and CDR2 (germline): MNHEY, SVGAGI. Here the CDR3 DNA reads TGTGCCAGCAGTCATAAGACAGGGTACTACGAGCAGTACTTC. Protein: CASSHKTGYYEQYF.

V usage is TRBV3-1 and J usage is TRBJ2-7; no reliable D call. The germline V gene has CDR1 LGHDT and CDR2 YNNKEL (reference sequence). This CDR3 spans 15 amino acids. With 2 bases removed from V and 2 bases from J, the gap between germline ends came to 13 bases. This CDR3 is CASSQTASPPYEQYF. Here the CDR3 DNA reads TGTGCCAGCAGCCAAACAGCTTCTCCCCCCTACGAGCAGTACTTC.

This chain links TRBV12-3 or TRBV12-4 with TRBJ1-1, with D unresolved. V was cut by 2 bases and J by 1 base, with 5 bases left in between. The length of the CDR3 is 13 residues. Here the CDR3 DNA reads TGTGCCAGCAGTTTACAGACGAACACTGAAGCTTTCTTT. As protein: CASSLQTNTEAFF.

This clonotype was counted at least ten times. This rearrangement joins TRBV7-2 to TRBJ2-7; no firm D call. V was clipped by 5 bases and J by 3 bases, with 11 bases between them. The germline V gene has CDR1 SGHTA and CDR2 FQGNSA. The CDR3 runs to 13 residues. In DNA form, the CDR3 reads TGTGCCAGCAGCCTCGGTTGGGGCTACGAGCAGTACTTC. Its translation is CASSLGWGYEQYF.